A selection of T cell receptor beta chains follows, all from one sample in a study of T cell responses to AZD1222 COVID-19 vaccine. The data were produced by immunoSEQ multiplex PCR, yet TCRdb's version contains in-frame clones alone and is incomplete. The sample has approximately 65,000 clones, 65% to 80% seen once. The sequenced sample was peripheral blood, obtained on day 0 of AZD1222 vaccination. The receptor source for this set is an adult in good health. Each CDR3 is given with its conserved first and last residue.

v_gene	j_gene	CDR3aa
TRBV27	TRBJ1-2	CASSFNRVDYGYTF
TRBV7-6	TRBJ2-7	CASRYRQGPSYEQYF
TRBV5-1	TRBJ2-1	CASSLLQGWDEQFF
TRBV5-1	TRBJ2-7	CASSLDRTYEQYF
TRBV6-6	TRBJ1-1	CASRSGRNTEAFF
TRBV6-5	TRBJ1-2	CASSYLQGLRGYTF
TRBV11-3	TRBJ1-1	CASSLAAGSTEAFF
TRBV15	TRBJ2-7	CATSRVGGINEQYF
TRBV4-3	TRBJ2-5	CASSQDRPGGETQYF
TRBV27	TRBJ2-2	CASSWTSGGLGTGELFF
TRBV12-5	TRBJ1-1	CASGLVGGRNTEAFF
TRBV6-1	TRBJ2-5	CASSDSTETQYF
TRBV27	TRBJ2-3	CASSLSVVTDTQYF
TRBV11-2	TRBJ2-1	CASSPYRGRGNEQFF
TRBV27	TRBJ1-2	CASSDTGRGYTF
TRBV5-1	TRBJ1-4	CASSLEGTGSEKLFF
TRBV2	TRBJ1-2	CASRGGGYGYTF
TRBV7-9	TRBJ2-1	CASSSYGTSVYNEQFF
TRBV7-2	TRBJ2-5	CASSFRLDVETQYF
TRBV11-2	TRBJ1-1	CASSELDGTYTEAFF
TRBV9	TRBJ1-1	CASSAAGDPNTEAFF
TRBV19	TRBJ2-5	CASSTLAQETQYF
TRBV3-1/TRBV3-2	TRBJ1-2	CASSQGGALGYTF
TRBV7-2	TRBJ1-1	CASSPLVLGTEAFF
TRBV21-1	TRBJ2-3	CASREGGLATDTQYF
TRBV29-1	TRBJ1-2	CSARTGLQGSYTF
TRBV15	TRBJ1-2	CATSGDSYLYGYTF
TRBV7-7	TRBJ2-5	CASSSGLAGEETQYF
TRBV19	TRBJ2-5	CASSRVDSKETQYF
TRBV6-5	TRBJ1-5	CASSPDRGRQPQHF
TRBV2	TRBJ2-3	CANRQGAYTDTQYF
TRBV28	TRBJ2-1	CASRKDRGHSSYNEQFF
TRBV15	TRBJ2-1	CATSRMGGNEQFF
TRBV19	TRBJ2-7	CASTPGPGLAGWVYEQYF
TRBV5-1	TRBJ1-2	CASSVGVGMGYTF
TRBV11-3	TRBJ2-3	CASSSPQGTDTQYF
TRBV4-1	TRBJ1-1	CASSRALGNTEAFF
TRBV7-6	TRBJ2-1	CASSRGGTSYNEQFF
TRBV6-5	TRBJ1-1	CASTGRQVRGEAFF
TRBV18	TRBJ2-1	CASSPPGGGPSSYNEQFF
TRBV19	TRBJ2-2	CASSIAPSSGELFF
TRBV20-1	TRBJ2-4	CSASWTSGGPPAKNIQYF
TRBV11-2	TRBJ2-7	CASSGNPPGLSYEQYF
TRBV1	TRBJ1-5	CTSSQVRRVAQPQHF
TRBV12-3/TRBV12-4	TRBJ2-7	CASGLQGGEQYF
TRBV28	TRBJ1-5	CASKTGSNQPQHF
TRBV28	TRBJ1-2	CASSAGGGQGYGYTF
TRBV5-1	TRBJ2-7	CASSLGGTYEQYF
TRBV24-1	TRBJ1-5	CATSETGNQPQHF
TRBV7-3	TRBJ2-6	CASSQSGANVLTF
TRBV7-2	TRBJ1-5	CASTQGEGNQPQHF
TRBV5-1	TRBJ1-2	CASSLATTDLYGYTF
TRBV11-3	TRBJ2-1	CASSLAGGAQGRDNEQFF
TRBV7-9	TRBJ2-1	CASSRRAASGGRDEQFF
TRBV4-3	TRBJ2-2	CASSRSSSGVLGGELFF
TRBV19	TRBJ1-4	CASRSDRVSEKLFF
TRBV2	TRBJ2-5	CASRRREGETQYF
TRBV5-1	TRBJ1-2	CASSFPGQGEGYTF
TRBV18	TRBJ1-6	CASSPGERDSPLHF